One sample yielded the 16 T cell receptor beta chains listed below, sequenced in a study of blood T cell repertoires in COVID-19. Clones were sequenced by immunoSEQ multiplex PCR, and TCRdb holds only the in-frame ones, with some missing. The top ten hold about 8.6% of the sample, which has some 270,000 clones, roughly nine tenths seen once. Sequenced input: peripheral blood. These receptors all stem from a man in his forties with active or convalescent COVID-19.

The genes are TRBV5-1 and TRBJ2-7; a weak D match, TRBD1 (6 bases). V lost 3 bases to trimming and J lost 6 bases, with 10 bases between them. The CDR3 consists of 12 residues. The germline CDR1 and CDR2 sequences are SGHRS and YFSETQ. The CDR3 DNA reads as TGCGCCAGCAGCTCCAGCAGGGGCGAGCAGTACTTC. This translates into CASSSSRGEQYF. Using reference TRBV5-1 and TRBJ2-7 for the parts outside the CDR3, the full variable domain is KAGVTQTPRYLIKTRGQQVTLSCSPISGHRSVSWYQQTPGQGLQFLFEYFSETQRNKGNFPGRFSGRQFSNSRSEMNVSTLELGDSALYLCASSSSRGEQYFGPGTRLTVT.

The gene calls are TRBV6-6 and TRBJ2-7, with 10 bases fitting TRBD1. This CDR3 has 15 amino acids. The junction had 3 bases not matched to a gene; V was cut back by 2 bases and J by 2 bases. Germline-derived CDR1 and CDR2 are MNHNY and SVGAGI (reference sequence). The CDR3 loop reads CASSYGQGETYEQYF. The CDR3 nucleotides read TGTGCCAGCAGTTACGGACAGGGGGAAACCTACGAGCAGTACTTC.

This chain uses TRBV3-1 (or the pseudogene TRBV3-2) with TRBJ2-7, with 7 positions matching TRBD2. This CDR3 is 15 amino acids long. V lost 4 bases, J lost 2 bases, and 8 bases stayed unmatched. Germline lookup yields CDR1 LGHDT and CDR2 YNNKEL (reference sequence). The CDR3, as DNA: TGTGCCAGCAGCCGCGGGGGAGGGGTTACCTACGAGCAGTACTTC. Its translation is CASSRGGGVTYEQYF.

This rearrangement joins TRBV21-1 to TRBJ1-5; TRBD1 reflects the table's D call only, with no check against the DNA. TRBV21-1 has pseudogene status. The CDR3 runs 16 residues. The CDR3 loop reads CASFLTGAHRNQPQHF. The CDR3 DNA follows: TGTGCCAGCTTCCTCACTGGGGCCCATCGCAATCAGCCCCAGCATTTT.

This clone was picked up a small number of times. The chain recombines TRBV7-9 with TRBJ1-2; D is unclear. Germline CDR1 reads SEHNR; CDR2 reads FQNEAQ (reference sequence). Trimming removed 3 bases at V and 5 bases at J, with 16 bases between. This CDR3 region has 15 residues. The CDR3 DNA follows: TGTGCCAGCAGCTTCCTAGAGACGAATAAATATGGCTACACCTTC. Its translation is CASSFLETNKYGYTF. Full variable domain (missing parts from reference TRBV7-9 and TRBJ1-2): DTGVSQNPRHKITKRGQNVTFRCDPISEHNRLYWYRQTLGQGPEFLTYFQNEAQLEKSRLLSDRFSAERPKGSFSTLEIQRTEQGDSAMYLCASSFLETNKYGYTFGSGTRLTVV.

This clone occurred once. The CDR3 sequence: CASSLGQTRNTIYF. The CDR3 bases are TGTGCCAGCAGTCTGGGACAGACTAGAAACACCATATATTTT. The V gene is TRBV5-6, the J gene TRBJ1-3; 7 nucleotides match TRBD1. There are 14 residues in the CDR3. Per germline, CDR1 SGHDT and CDR2 YYEEEE. The V and J ends lost 5 bases and 5 bases, in that order; junction bases with no gene match: 7.

This sequence joins TRBV5-6 and TRBJ2-1, with 9 positions matching TRBD1. Germline assignment: CDR1 SGHDT and CDR2 YYEEEE. This CDR3 has 16 amino acids. The V gene end was trimmed by 0 bases and the J gene end by 3 bases; junction bases not matched to a gene: 4. CDR3 nucleotides: TGTGCCAGCAGCTTGGCGGGGACAGGGCGCTACAATGAGCAGTTCTTC. It codes for CASSLAGTGRYNEQFF.

CDR3 bases: TGTGCCAGCAGCAACGTCCGGGACAGGCAACCTCTCTCCTACAATGAGCAGTTCTTC. This translates into CASSNVRDRQPLSYNEQFF. The genes are TRBV5-5 and TRBJ2-1; 8 bases are shared with TRBD1. V shed 4 bases, J shed 0 bases, and the junction held 15 bases outside the gene matches. Germline V gene lookup returns CDR1 SGHKS and CDR2 YYEKEE (reference sequence). The CDR3 spans 19 residues.

This clone was picked up one time. The chain combines TRBV3-1 (or the pseudogene TRBV3-2) with TRBJ2-7; D is unresolved. From germline, CDR1 is LGHDT and CDR2 YNNKEL (reference sequence). V was cut by 0 bases and J by 4 bases, with 10 bases left in between. The CDR3 length is 14 residues. The CDR3 spells CASSQDGTFYEQYF. CDR3 in DNA: TGTGCCAGCAGCCAAGACGGTACCTTTTACGAGCAGTACTTC.

This chain uses TRBV28 with TRBJ2-3; D is unclear. Trimming removed 7 bases at V and 0 bases at J, with 8 bases between. CDR3 length equals 13 residues. CDR1 is MDHEN, CDR2 SYDVKM, per germline. The CDR3 reads CASNRGSTDTQYF. As DNA, the CDR3 is TGTGCCAGCAACCGCGGCAGCACAGATACGCAGTATTTT.

This clone was detected only a few times. This rearrangement joins TRBV5-6 to TRBJ1-2, with TRBD1 as a possible D gene (6 bases). The V gene lost 2 bases and the J gene lost 7 bases, with 15 bases spanning the gap. Germline assignment: CDR1 SGHDT and CDR2 YYEEEE. The CDR3 has 14 residues. CDR3 sequence: CASSLRARGGGYTF. DNA for the CDR3: TGTGCCAGCAGCTTACGGGCCAGGGGTGGTGGCTACACCTTC.

The chain employs TRBV7-9 and TRBJ1-1, with D maybe TRBD1 (5 bases). Germline V lookup: CDR1 SEHNR, CDR2 FQNEAQ (reference sequence). Trimming left V 11 bases short and J 5 bases short, with 18 bases between. This CDR3 region has 13 residues. In DNA form, the CDR3 reads TGTGCCTTTGGGGAGGGGCAGTATACTGAAGCTTTCTTT. Amino acids: CAFGEGQYTEAFF.

This clone is a singleton in its sample. V and J are TRBV2 and TRBJ1-2, with no clear D. The ends were cut back, 6 bases at V and 4 bases at J, with 12 bases in the middle. The CDR3 has 13 residues. Germline lookup yields CDR1 SNHLY and CDR2 FYNNEI. The CDR3 nucleotides read TGTGCCAGCAGAGAACGACAAGTCTATGGCTACACCTTC. Its protein is CASRERQVYGYTF.

CDR3 coding DNA: TGTGCCAGCAGTTTGAGCTCTGGAAACACCATATATTTT. Its protein is CASSLSSGNTIYF. The J gene is TRBJ1-3, the V gene TRBV12-3 or TRBV12-4; D is unclear. The CDR3 is 13 residues long. V lost 3 bases to trimming and J lost 0 bases, with 3 bases between them.

This clone was seen more than once but under ten times. V is TRBV10-2 and J is TRBJ2-7, with 7 positions matching TRBD1. CDR3 length: 15 residues. The germline V gene encodes CDR1 WSHSY and CDR2 SAAADI. Losses at the gene ends were 2 bases for V and 6 bases for J; bases not matched to a gene: 10. The CDR3 DNA reads as TGCGCCAGCAGTGAGCTGATAGGGGGCCGGGGCGAGCAGTACTTC. Amino acid sequence: CASSELIGGRGEQYF.

The chain links TRBV11-2 to TRBJ1-6; D gene unclear. Per germline, CDR1 SGHAT and CDR2 FQNNGV. The ends were cut back, 0 bases at V and 11 bases at J, with 8 bases in the middle. The CDR3 loop spans 13 amino acids. CDR3 protein: CASSLDTGTPLHF. CDR3 nucleotides: TGTGCCAGCAGCTTAGATACCGGGACACCCCTCCACTTT.